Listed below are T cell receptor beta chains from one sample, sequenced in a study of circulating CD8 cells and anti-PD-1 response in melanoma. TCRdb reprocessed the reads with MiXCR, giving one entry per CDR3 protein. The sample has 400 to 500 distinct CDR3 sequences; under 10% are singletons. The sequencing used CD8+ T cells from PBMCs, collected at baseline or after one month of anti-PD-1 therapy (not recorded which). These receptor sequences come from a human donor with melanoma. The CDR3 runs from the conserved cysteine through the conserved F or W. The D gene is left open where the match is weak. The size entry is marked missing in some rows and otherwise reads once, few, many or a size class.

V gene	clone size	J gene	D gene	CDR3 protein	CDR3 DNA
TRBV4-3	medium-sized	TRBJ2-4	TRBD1	CASSQVRDRENIQYF	TGCGCCAGCAGCCAGGTCCGGGACAGGGAAAACATTCAGTACTTC
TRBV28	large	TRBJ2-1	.	CASTGTYFINEQFF	TGTGCCAGCACCGGGACTTACTTCATCAATGAGCAGTTCTTC
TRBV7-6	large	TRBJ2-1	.	CASSFRPTAYNEQFF	TGTGCCAGCAGCTTTCGACCGACTGCCTACAATGAGCAGTTCTTC
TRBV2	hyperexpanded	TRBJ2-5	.	CASSSRVPMETQYF	TGTGCCAGCAGTTCCCGTGTGCCAATGGAGACCCAGTACTTC
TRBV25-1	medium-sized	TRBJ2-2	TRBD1	CASSDRGQIYPTGELFF	TGTGCCAGCAGTGACAGGGGGCAGATCTACCCCACCGGGGAGCTGTTTTTT
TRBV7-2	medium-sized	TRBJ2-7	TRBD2	CASSPRGSGSTDEQYF	TGTGCCAGCAGCCCCCGGGGTAGCGGGAGCACCGACGAGCAGTACTTC
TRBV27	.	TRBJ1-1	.	CASREDNTEAFF	TGTGCCAGCAGGGAAGATAACACTGAAGCTTTCTTT
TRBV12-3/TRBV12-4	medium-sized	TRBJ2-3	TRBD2	CASSLELAGGLPDTQYF	TGTGCCAGCAGTTTGGAGTTGGCGGGGGGGCTCCCAGATACGCAGTATTTT
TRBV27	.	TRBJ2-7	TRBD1	CASRLGTGGPYEHYF	TGTGCCAGCAGGTTAGGGACAGGGGGCCCCTACGAGCATTACTTC
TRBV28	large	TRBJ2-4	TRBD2	CASKPPDAGLNILAKNIQYF	TGTGCCAGCAAGCCACCCGACGCGGGACTAAACATCCTAGCCAAAAACATTCAGTACTTC
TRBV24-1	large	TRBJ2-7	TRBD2	CATSATGTSGFTTQQYF	TGTGCCACCAGTGCAACAGGGACTAGCGGGTTTACTACGCAGCAGTACTTC
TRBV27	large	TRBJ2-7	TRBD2	CASSLGLAGIYEQYF	TGTGCCAGCAGCTTAGGGCTAGCGGGAATCTACGAGCAGTACTTC
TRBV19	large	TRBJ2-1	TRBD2	CASSTLAGVSDEQFF	TGTGCCAGTAGTACACTAGCGGGAGTCTCAGATGAGCAGTTCTTC
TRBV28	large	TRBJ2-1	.	CASSLGATGNEQFF	TGTGCCAGCAGTTTAGGAGCCACAGGGAATGAGCAGTTCTTC
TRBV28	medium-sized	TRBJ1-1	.	CASTRNTEAYF	TGTGCCAGCACTAGAAACACTGAAGCTTACTTT
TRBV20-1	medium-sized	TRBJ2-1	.	CSAVWGGNYNEQFF	TGCAGTGCTGTTTGGGGCGGGAACTACAATGAGCAGTTCTTC
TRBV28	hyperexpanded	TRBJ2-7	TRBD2	CASSLLAGAYEQYF	TGTGCCAGCAGTTTACTAGCGGGAGCCTACGAGCAGTACTTC
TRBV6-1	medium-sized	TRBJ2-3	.	CASSEPDSRTDTQYF	TGTGCCAGCAGTGAGCCGGACAGTCGCACAGATACGCAGTATTTT
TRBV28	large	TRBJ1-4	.	CASSSTGDNEKLFF	TGTGCCAGCAGTTCCACAGGCGATAATGAAAAACTGTTTTTT